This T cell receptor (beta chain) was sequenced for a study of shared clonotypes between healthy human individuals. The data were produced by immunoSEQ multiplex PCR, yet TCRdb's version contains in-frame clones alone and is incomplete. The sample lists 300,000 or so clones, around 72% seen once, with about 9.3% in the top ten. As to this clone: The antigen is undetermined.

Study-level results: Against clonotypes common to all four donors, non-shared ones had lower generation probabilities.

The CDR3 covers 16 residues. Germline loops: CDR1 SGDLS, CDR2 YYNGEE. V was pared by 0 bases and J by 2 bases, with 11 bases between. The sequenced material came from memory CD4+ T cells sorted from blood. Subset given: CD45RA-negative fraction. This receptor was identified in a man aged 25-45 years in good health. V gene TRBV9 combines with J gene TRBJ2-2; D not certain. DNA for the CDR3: TGTGCCAGCAGCGTAGCCCCGTCCCCAAACACCGGGGAGCTGTTTTTT. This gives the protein CASSVAPSPNTGELFF.